The following is a TCR beta chain sequence with its context. Enrollment of patients from Seattle took place during active infection, with longitudinal follow-up. The entry originates in a study of blood T cell repertoires in COVID-19. Libraries were prepared by immunoSEQ multiplex PCR; TCRdb keeps only in-frame clonotypes and omits some of them. The sample lists some 64,000 clones, just under 75% occurring once. Trimming took 4 bases from V and 8 from J; bases not matched to a gene: 10. Germline values: CDR1 MNHEY, CDR2 SMNVEV (reference sequence). The CDR3 is 15 residues long. The TCR originated in a woman aged 70-85 years with COVID-19, enrolled during active disease. The J gene is TRBJ2-1, the V gene TRBV27; TRBD2 agrees at 8 bases. Sequencing was done on a sample of peripheral blood. In nucleotides, the CDR3 is TGTGCCAGCAGTTATGGCGGGAGGAGCCAGGATGAGCAGTTCTTC. Amino acid sequence: CASSYGGRSQDEQFF.